Included here is one T cell receptor beta chain sequence, with context. This clonotype is medium-sized (0.01 to 0.1%) by its frequency; no count is available. This clone's antigen is unknown. Including the terminal cysteine and phenylalanine, the CDR3 comprises 13 residues. Only the protein is on record. CDR1 KGHSH and CDR2 LQKENI are derived from the germline V gene. The sample is drawn from a study of GPR56 and killer-like receptors on CD4 memory cells (dated by TCRdb to between 2017 and 2020). In terms of the full investigation: The study proposed that progressive acquisition of KLRB1, KLRG1, GPR56 and then KLRF1 marks human CD4+ memory T-cell differentiation and cytokine production potential. Healthy blood donors in the study were described as age-matched to the liver disease patients, whose median age was roughly 71 years. Points the paper makes about the study in general: Rather than full repertoires, the diversity and similarity analyses used only the 100 most expanded clones in each population. The clones that dominated late populations 4 and 5 were also present in early populations 1 and 2, and the authors interpreted this finding as evidence for linear differentiation. Overlap of TCR repertoires was especially pronounced between late populations 4 and 5, and partly extended to population 3. Clonal frequency was low in the marker-negative population and increased progressively along the proposed pathway, with TCRbeta diversity decreasing accordingly.

Five KLR/GPR56-defined CD4+ populations were enriched by fluorescence-activated cell sorting before TCRbeta sequencing. TCRbeta repertoires of five CD4+ T-cell subsets defined by KLRB1, KLRG1, GPR56 and KLRF1 expression were sequenced to test a linear memory differentiation pathway. TCR-sequenced cells came from peripheral blood of healthy control individuals, reported as five donors in the TCRbeta analysis figure. Heparinized peripheral blood was collected, and every sample was processed within one hour of retrieval. Blood was diluted 1:2 in PBS, and peripheral blood mononuclear cells were then isolated from the diluted blood at room temperature by Biocoll density gradient centrifugation. Before flow sorting, freshly isolated PBMCs underwent magnetic sorting with anti-CD4 MicroBeads to enrich CD4+ T cells. A BD FACSAria II was used to sort CD4+ T cells enriched from PBMCs of healthy donors according to marker expression. For surface staining, the researchers used Miltenyi Biotec antibodies: anti-KLRB1 clone 191B8, anti-KLRF1 clone 4A4.D10 and anti-KLRG1 clone REA261.

The sequencing machine was an Illumina HiSeq 2500. To build sequencing libraries, a previously published PCR protocol was used to amplify the recombined TCRbeta locus. The original methods were these. Any read whose average quality score fell below 30 was discarded, and IMSEQ was used to process the reads that remained. Vbeta gene, Jbeta gene and CDR3 amino acid sequence were used to define clonotypes. To quantify how much the repertoires of different populations overlapped, the Morisita-Horn index was computed on the top 100 expanded clones. Clonal diversity was assessed with Rényi diversity profiles calculated on the top 100 expanded clones. The reads went through TCRdb reprocessing, and each CDR3 protein sequence gets one entry with no DNA. None of the V and J calls come from the authors' own analysis; TCRdb made them. This sample's table has entries for about 1,000 distinct CDR3 sequences. Together, the top ten hold about 30% of the sample.

Sequenced material: memory CD4+ T cells from blood. The source is a human donor in good health. The chain is assembled from TRBV18 and TRBJ1-1. The CDR3 region: CASSADQNTEAFF.